This TCR beta chain was sequenced for a study of PD-1 blockade in classical Hodgkin lymphoma. This clone appeared once. The conserved final phenylalanine or tryptophan is absent from the CDR3, which likely points to a read error. No DNA is shown, since the ends of the CDR3 on it are uncertain; the CDR3 is the one TCRdb lists. Germline V gives CDR1 MRHNA, CDR2 SNTAGT. With termini counted, the CDR3 has 8 amino acids. Each and every patient relapsed after autologous stem cell transplantation, and patients got differing brentuximab vedotin exposure. Generated by immunoSEQ multiplex PCR, the TCRdb table keeps only in-frame clones and is missing some. Of tens of thousands of clones listed, about 70% are singletons.

The source was peripheral blood mononuclear cells (PBMCs), collected before the second cycle of nivolumab. The chain uses TRBV6-4 and TRBJ1-2; the D segment call TRBD1 is taken from the table without a DNA check. This receptor was taken from a human donor with classical Hodgkin lymphoma. The chain's CDR3 is CASTRGQE.